This T cell receptor beta chain was observed in a study of OX40 agonist ivuxolimab in advanced cancers. Some clones are missing from TCRdb's copy, which holds only in-frame ones; the method was immunoSEQ multiplex PCR. Here the sample spans more than 40,000 clones, roughly 90% being singletons. This CDR3 is 13 amino acids long. V shed 0 bases and J shed 6 bases, with 6 bases lying between them. Germline V gene data show CDR1 as MNHEY and CDR2 as SVGAGI. V is TRBV6-5 and J is TRBJ2-1, with no clear D. The material sequenced was CD4+ or CD8+ T cells sorted from blood, taken in a trial of the OX40 agonist ivuxolimab. The source is an adult with an advanced solid tumor such as melanoma, head and neck, liver or kidney cancer. The CDR3 DNA reads TGTGCCAGCAGTTACTCGGCTCTCAATGAGCAGTTCTTC. Translating it yields CASSYSALNEQFF.